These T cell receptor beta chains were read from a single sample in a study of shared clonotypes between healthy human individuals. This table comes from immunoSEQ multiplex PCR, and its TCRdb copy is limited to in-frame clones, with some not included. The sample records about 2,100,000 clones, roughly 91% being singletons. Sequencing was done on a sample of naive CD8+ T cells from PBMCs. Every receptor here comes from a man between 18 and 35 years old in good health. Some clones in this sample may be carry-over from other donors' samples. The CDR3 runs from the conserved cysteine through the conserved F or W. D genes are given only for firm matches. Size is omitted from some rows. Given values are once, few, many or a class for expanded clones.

cdr3_nt: TGTGCCAGCAGCTACCCGGTCGGCGGGGGGCTCTCCTACGAGCAGTACTTC
cdr3_aa: CASSYPVGGGLSYEQYF
v_call: TRBV5-4
clone_size: -
j_call: TRBJ2-7
d_call: TRBD2

cdr3_nt: TGCGCCAGCAGCCCGGGGATACAAACCTACGAGCAGTACTTC
cdr3_aa: CASSPGIQTYEQYF
v_call: TRBV4-1
clone_size: -
j_call: TRBJ2-7
d_call: -

cdr3_nt: TGCGCCAGCAGCACCCTATCTGGAAACACCATATATTTT
cdr3_aa: CASSTLSGNTIYF
v_call: TRBV4-1
clone_size: -
j_call: TRBJ1-3
d_call: -

cdr3_nt: TGTGCCAGCAGTTTGCGAGACAATGAGCAGTTCTTC
cdr3_aa: CASSLRDNEQFF
v_call: TRBV27
clone_size: once
j_call: TRBJ2-1
d_call: -

cdr3_nt: TGTGCCAGCAGTTTAAGTGGTCACTATGGCTACACCTTC
cdr3_aa: CASSLSGHYGYTF
v_call: TRBV27
clone_size: once
j_call: TRBJ1-2
d_call: -

cdr3_nt: TGCAGCGTTGCAGGGGGCTCTGACTCCTACGAGCAGTACTTC
cdr3_aa: CSVAGGSDSYEQYF
v_call: TRBV29-1
clone_size: -
j_call: TRBJ2-7
d_call: TRBD1

cdr3_nt: TGTGCCAGCAGGAGGGCAGTGGAAGCTTTCTTT
cdr3_aa: CASRRAVEAFF
v_call: TRBV2
clone_size: -
j_call: TRBJ1-1
d_call: -

cdr3_nt: TGCGCCAGCAGCTTGTCCCCTAGCGCCGACAATGAGCAGTTCTTC
cdr3_aa: CASSLSPSADNEQFF
v_call: TRBV5-1
clone_size: -
j_call: TRBJ2-1
d_call: -

cdr3_nt: TGTGCCATCAGAGAAACAGGCTACGAGCAGTACTTC
cdr3_aa: CAIRETGYEQYF
v_call: TRBV10-3
clone_size: -
j_call: TRBJ2-7
d_call: -

cdr3_nt: TGTGCCAGCAGCGAAGACAGCTCCTACGAGCAGTACTTC
cdr3_aa: CASSEDSSYEQYF
v_call: TRBV28
clone_size: -
j_call: TRBJ2-7
d_call: -

cdr3_nt: TGTGCCAGCGGAAAGAACCAAGAGACCCAGTACTTC
cdr3_aa: CASGKNQETQYF
v_call: TRBV9
clone_size: -
j_call: TRBJ2-5
d_call: -

cdr3_nt: TGCAGCGTGACTGGGACAGGTGTCGGTGGCTACACCTTC
cdr3_aa: CSVTGTGVGGYTF
v_call: TRBV29-1
clone_size: -
j_call: TRBJ1-2
d_call: TRBD1

cdr3_nt: TGTGCCAGCAGCCCCACCGTCTCGCAGCCCCAGCATTTT
cdr3_aa: CASSPTVSQPQHF
v_call: TRBV6-5
clone_size: once
j_call: TRBJ1-5
d_call: -

cdr3_nt: TGTGCCAGCAGCCAAGGAGTCAAAGCTTTCTTT
cdr3_aa: CASSQGVKAFF
v_call: TRBV14
clone_size: -
j_call: TRBJ1-1
d_call: -

cdr3_nt: TGTGCCAGCAGTTCCCCCCAACTAGGAGAGGTTTATGAGCAGTTCTTC
cdr3_aa: CASSSPQLGEVYEQFF
v_call: TRBV28
clone_size: -
j_call: TRBJ2-1
d_call: -

cdr3_nt: TGCGCCAGCAGCCAGGTGGGGGGCCTCACCGGGGAGCTGTTTTTT
cdr3_aa: CASSQVGGLTGELFF
v_call: TRBV4-1
clone_size: -
j_call: TRBJ2-2
d_call: -

cdr3_nt: TGTGCCACCCTAAGATTGCGGGAGCGGAACAGGGAGCAGTTCTTC
cdr3_aa: CATLRLRERNREQFF
v_call: TRBV2
clone_size: -
j_call: TRBJ2-1
d_call: TRBD2

cdr3_nt: TGTTCGACAGGGTCGGGTAATTCACCCCTCCACTTT
cdr3_aa: CSTGSGNSPLHF
v_call: TRBV7-9
clone_size: -
j_call: TRBJ1-6
d_call: TRBD1

cdr3_nt: TGTGCCAGCAGCCTCCCCAGGGCTGAAGCTTTCTTT
cdr3_aa: CASSLPRAEAFF
v_call: TRBV5-4
clone_size: -
j_call: TRBJ1-1
d_call: -

cdr3_nt: TGTGCCAGCAGTAGGGGACACTACACCGGGGAGCTGTTTTTT
cdr3_aa: CASSRGHYTGELFF
v_call: TRBV4-2
clone_size: -
j_call: TRBJ2-2
d_call: -

cdr3_nt: TGTGCCAGTAGTATTGTCCTAGCGGGAGACGAGCAGTACTTC
cdr3_aa: CASSIVLAGDEQYF
v_call: TRBV19
clone_size: -
j_call: TRBJ2-7
d_call: TRBD2

cdr3_nt: TGTGCCAGCACCCTACAGGGCCATTTTATGGACAATGAGCAGTTCTTC
cdr3_aa: CASTLQGHFMDNEQFF
v_call: TRBV9
clone_size: -
j_call: TRBJ2-1
d_call: -

cdr3_nt: TGTGCCAGCAGTCGTTCCATGCGGGACAGGGCCTACGAGCAGTACTTC
cdr3_aa: CASSRSMRDRAYEQYF
v_call: TRBV27
clone_size: -
j_call: TRBJ2-7
d_call: TRBD1

cdr3_nt: TGCGCCAGCAGCTTCGGTACTGGGCAGTACTTC
cdr3_aa: CASSFGTGQYF
v_call: TRBV5-1
clone_size: -
j_call: TRBJ2-7
d_call: -

cdr3_nt: TGTGCCAGCAGTTTATATTTGGTTGGCAGAGGGGTAGGGTATGGCTACACCTTC
cdr3_aa: CASSLYLVGRGVGYGYTF
v_call: TRBV28
clone_size: once
j_call: TRBJ1-2
d_call: -

cdr3_nt: TGCAGCGCACGGACAGGGTTTTACTACGAGCAGTACTTC
cdr3_aa: CSARTGFYYEQYF
v_call: TRBV29-1
clone_size: -
j_call: TRBJ2-7
d_call: TRBD1

cdr3_nt: TGTGCCAGCAGCTTGAAGATCAGGGGGAGGACTGAAGCTTTCTTT
cdr3_aa: CASSLKIRGRTEAFF
v_call: TRBV5-8
clone_size: -
j_call: TRBJ1-1
d_call: TRBD1

cdr3_nt: TGTGCCAGCAGCCCCCGTGGTAGCGGATCCTACGAGCAGTACTTC
cdr3_aa: CASSPRGSGSYEQYF
v_call: TRBV9
clone_size: -
j_call: TRBJ2-7
d_call: -

cdr3_nt: TGTGCCAGCAGTTACTCGGACACGGCTAACTATGGCTACACCTTC
cdr3_aa: CASSYSDTANYGYTF
v_call: TRBV6-5
clone_size: -
j_call: TRBJ1-2
d_call: -

cdr3_nt: TGTGCCAGCAGCCCGACGGACAGAACCACAGATACGCAGTATTTT
cdr3_aa: CASSPTDRTTDTQYF
v_call: TRBV5-6
clone_size: -
j_call: TRBJ2-3
d_call: -

cdr3_nt: TGTGCCAGTAGTTCCAATACCTACGAGCAGTACTTC
cdr3_aa: CASSSNTYEQYF
v_call: TRBV19
clone_size: -
j_call: TRBJ2-7
d_call: -

cdr3_nt: TGTGCCATCAGTGACGGTCGCGGGGCGACCAACAATGAGCAGTTCTTC
cdr3_aa: CAISDGRGATNNEQFF
v_call: TRBV10-3
clone_size: -
j_call: TRBJ2-1
d_call: -

cdr3_nt: TGTGCCAGCAGTTTAATTGAGGGGAAAGAGACCCAGTACTTC
cdr3_aa: CASSLIEGKETQYF
v_call: TRBV6-6
clone_size: -
j_call: TRBJ2-5
d_call: -

cdr3_nt: TGTGCCAGCAGCGAGGGGGGGACTCCACTGGGCAATGAGCAGTTCTTC
cdr3_aa: CASSEGGTPLGNEQFF
v_call: TRBV9
clone_size: -
j_call: TRBJ2-1
d_call: -

cdr3_nt: TGTGCCAGCAGCCTCTCCAGTCGGGGGTCCACTGAAGCTTTCTTT
cdr3_aa: CASSLSSRGSTEAFF
v_call: TRBV27
clone_size: -
j_call: TRBJ1-1
d_call: -

cdr3_nt: TGTGCCAGCAGCGGCCGGGACAGGGAATGGGAGACCCAGTACTTC
cdr3_aa: CASSGRDREWETQYF
v_call: TRBV9
clone_size: -
j_call: TRBJ2-5
d_call: TRBD1

cdr3_nt: TGTGCCAGCAGTGATGGGATTCTCTATGGCTACACCTTC
cdr3_aa: CASSDGILYGYTF
v_call: TRBV6-1
clone_size: -
j_call: TRBJ1-2
d_call: -

cdr3_nt: TGTGCCAGCAGTTTATTTGCAGGAGAGACCCAGTACTTC
cdr3_aa: CASSLFAGETQYF
v_call: TRBV28
clone_size: -
j_call: TRBJ2-5
d_call: -

cdr3_nt: TGTGCCAGCAGTTATTTTCCTAGCGGCGCCTACGAGCAGTACTTC
cdr3_aa: CASSYFPSGAYEQYF
v_call: TRBV6-5
clone_size: once
j_call: TRBJ2-7
d_call: TRBD2

cdr3_nt: TGTGCCAGCAGTTTATCGCCCGGCTCCTACGAGCAGTACTTC
cdr3_aa: CASSLSPGSYEQYF
v_call: TRBV27
clone_size: -
j_call: TRBJ2-7
d_call: -

cdr3_nt: TGTGCCAGCAGCACCGGGACAATAAATGAGCAGTTCTTC
cdr3_aa: CASSTGTINEQFF
v_call: TRBV5-4
clone_size: -
j_call: TRBJ2-1
d_call: -

cdr3_nt: TGTGCCAGCAGTTTGGGGGGTTACAATCAGCCCCAGCATTTT
cdr3_aa: CASSLGGYNQPQHF
v_call: TRBV28
clone_size: -
j_call: TRBJ1-5
d_call: -

cdr3_nt: TGTGCCAGCAGTTACTCGAACCCTGACTCCTACGAGCAGTACTTC
cdr3_aa: CASSYSNPDSYEQYF
v_call: TRBV6-6
clone_size: -
j_call: TRBJ2-7
d_call: -

cdr3_nt: TGTGCCAGCAGTATGGGACTAGCGGGAATTAGCGCCCCCACCGGGGAGCTGTTTTTT
cdr3_aa: CASSMGLAGISAPTGELFF
v_call: TRBV5-4
clone_size: -
j_call: TRBJ2-2
d_call: TRBD2

cdr3_nt: TGTGCCAGCAGTTTATATCAGGGGGACTATGGCTACACCTTC
cdr3_aa: CASSLYQGDYGYTF
v_call: TRBV27
clone_size: -
j_call: TRBJ1-2
d_call: TRBD1

cdr3_nt: TGTGCCAGCAGCTTAAGGCTCGGGCTGGAGACCCAGTACTTC
cdr3_aa: CASSLRLGLETQYF
v_call: TRBV7-3
clone_size: -
j_call: TRBJ2-5
d_call: -

cdr3_nt: TGTGCCAGCAGTTTCTATATATCCCCTCGTTACAATGAGCAGTTCTTC
cdr3_aa: CASSFYISPRYNEQFF
v_call: TRBV27
clone_size: once
j_call: TRBJ2-1
d_call: -

cdr3_nt: TGTGCCAGCAGTTACTCCGGTCCCCACACCGGGGAGCTGTTTTTT
cdr3_aa: CASSYSGPHTGELFF
v_call: TRBV6-5
clone_size: -
j_call: TRBJ2-2
d_call: -

cdr3_nt: TGTGCCATCAGAGCGACTAGCGGGGAGTTCACCGGGGAGCTGTTTTTT
cdr3_aa: CAIRATSGEFTGELFF
v_call: TRBV10-3
clone_size: -
j_call: TRBJ2-2
d_call: TRBD2

cdr3_nt: TGTGCCAGCAGCTTAGCAGGGAACAGTGGCTACACCTTC
cdr3_aa: CASSLAGNSGYTF
v_call: TRBV7-9
clone_size: once
j_call: TRBJ1-2
d_call: -

cdr3_nt: TGCGCCAGCAGCCAAGGGTTAACTAATGAAAAACTGTTTTTT
cdr3_aa: CASSQGLTNEKLFF
v_call: TRBV4-3
clone_size: -
j_call: TRBJ1-4
d_call: -

cdr3_nt: TGTGCCAGCAGGGCGGGGGTCGAGCAGTACTTC
cdr3_aa: CASRAGVEQYF
v_call: TRBV28
clone_size: -
j_call: TRBJ2-7
d_call: TRBD2

cdr3_nt: TGTGCCAGCAGCGAAGAAGGAAGCACAGATACGCAGTATTTT
cdr3_aa: CASSEEGSTDTQYF
v_call: TRBV7-9
clone_size: -
j_call: TRBJ2-3
d_call: -

cdr3_nt: TGCGCCAGCAGTGAGTCGAGAAACATTCAGTACTTC
cdr3_aa: CASSESRNIQYF
v_call: TRBV10-2
clone_size: -
j_call: TRBJ2-4
d_call: -

cdr3_nt: TGTGCCAGCAGCGTAACACCTAGTATTTCCTACGAGCAGTACTTC
cdr3_aa: CASSVTPSISYEQYF
v_call: TRBV9
clone_size: -
j_call: TRBJ2-7
d_call: -